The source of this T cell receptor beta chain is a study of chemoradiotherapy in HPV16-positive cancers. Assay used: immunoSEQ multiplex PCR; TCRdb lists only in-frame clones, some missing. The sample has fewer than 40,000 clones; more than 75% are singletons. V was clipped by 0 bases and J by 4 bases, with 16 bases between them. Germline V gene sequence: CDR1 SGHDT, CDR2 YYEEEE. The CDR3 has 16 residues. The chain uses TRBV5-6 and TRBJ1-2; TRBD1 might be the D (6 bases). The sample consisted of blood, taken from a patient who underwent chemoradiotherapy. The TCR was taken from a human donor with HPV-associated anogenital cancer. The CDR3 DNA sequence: TGTGCCAGCAGCTTGGGGGCTCTGGCCAGGGGCTATGGCTACACCTTC. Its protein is CASSLGALARGYGYTF.